This T cell receptor beta chain was sequenced during a study of T cells in women clearing cervical HPV infection. Study-level information: Cases were women with histologically confirmed HPV16-related CIN3 or worse, including a couple of invasive cancers. For cases, blood was sampled a median about 140 days after lesion detection, interquartile range about 90 to 230 days. General study points: A classifier using richness and V gene abundances reached an AUC of roughly 0.8. Associations may precede or follow infection; HPV-specific or memory T cells were not isolated.

Profiling relied on immunoSEQ multiplex PCR, and the TCRdb table lists in-frame clones only, not all of them. The sample features around 15,000 clones, with about 10% in its top ten. J gave up 0 bases and V 3 bases, and 20 bases lay outside the gene matches. The CDR3 loop spans 21 amino acids. The germline V gene encodes CDR1 SGDLS and CDR2 YYNGEE. Judged by frequency, this clone is medium-sized (0.01 to 0.1%). The antigen remains undetermined. The missing CDR3 end, 3 residues past where the read stops, is filled in from the germline J gene. This rearrangement joins TRBV9 to TRBJ2-3, with TRBD1 matching 9 bases. The source is a woman aged 18 to 69 with a cervical HPV16 infection that either progressed to CIN3+ or cleared (not recorded which). The sample was blood buffy coat. The CDR3 region is CASSGQWDPGQGGESTDTQYF. The CDR3 DNA, read in part, is TGTGCCAGCAGCGGTCAGTGGGACCCGGGACAGGGTGGAGAAAGCACAGATACG. Full variable domain (rest looked up from reference TRBV9 and TRBJ2-3): DSGVTQTPKHLITATGQRVTLRCSPRSGDLSVYWYQQSLDQGLQFLIQYYNGEERAKGNILERFSAQQFPDLHSELNLSSLELGDSALYFCASSGQWDPGQGGESTDTQYFGPGTRLTVL.